These 14 T cell receptor beta chains came from one sample sequenced in a study of T cells in Graves' hyperthyroidism and ophthalmopathy. RNA transcripts provided the source from which TCR beta CDR3 regions were amplified. First-round RT-PCR of the TCR CDR3 relied on the HTBI primer set. One entry per CDR3 protein results from TCRdb running MiXCR on the multiplex PCR reads. The table lists about 570,000 distinct CDR3 sequences, 46% of them singletons, with around 19% in the top ten. The sample was peripheral blood or thyroid tissue (not recorded which). These receptors were collected from an adult woman with Graves' disease, either hyperthyroidism or ophthalmopathy (not recorded which).

This clonotype has a count of ten or more. The chain links TRBV7-3 to TRBJ2-2; D not resolved. The CDR3 runs 12 residues. Germline lookup yields CDR1 SGHTA and CDR2 FQGTGA. Trimming stripped 9 bases from V and 0 bases from J, with 5 bases between. CDR3 protein: CASRANTGELFF. DNA for the CDR3: TGTGCCAGTAGAGCGAACACCGGGGAGCTGTTTTTT.

This chain uses TRBV10-3 with TRBJ2-3; 7 positions match TRBD1. CDR3 length: 14 amino acids. V shed 7 bases, J shed 3 bases, and the junction held 7 bases outside the gene matches. The V gene's germline CDR1 is ENHRY and CDR2 SYGVKD. The DNA of the CDR3 is TGTGCCATCAAGTCGACAGGGATTACAGATACGCAGTATTTT. This gives the protein CAIKSTGITDTQYF.

The J gene is TRBJ2-5, the V gene TRBV6-1; D may correspond to TRBD1 or TRBD2 (5 bases each). The CDR3 is made up of 14 amino acids. V was pared by 6 bases and J by 9 bases, with 20 bases between. Germline loops: CDR1 MNHNS, CDR2 SASEGT. CDR3 sequence: CASSDGAENQPQYF. The CDR3 DNA is TGTGCCAGCAGCGACGGGGCAGAGAATCAGCCCCAGTACTTC.

V and J are TRBV7-9 and TRBJ2-7; D gene unclear. The germline V gene encodes CDR1 SEHNR and CDR2 FQNEAQ (reference sequence). CDR3 size: 13 residues. V gave up 5 bases and J gave up 6 bases, with 14 bases separating them. CDR3 sequence reads: CASSHEPGGEQYF. CDR3 DNA sequence: TGTGCCAGCAGCCATGAACCTGGTGGCGAGCAGTACTTC.

This chain links TRBV9 with TRBJ2-5; D call uncertain. Deletions cut 4 bases from V and 2 bases from J, with 12 bases between. The germline V gene has CDR1 SGDLS and CDR2 YYNGEE. This CDR3 region has 14 residues. CDR3 sequence (DNA): TGTGCCAGCAGCTTGGCCGCCAATCAAGAGACCCAGTACTTC. Translated, it gives CASSLAANQETQYF. Full variable domain (outside the CDR3, taken from reference TRBV9 and TRBJ2-5): DSGVTQTPKHLITATGQRVTLRCSPRSGDLSVYWYQQSLDQGLQFLIQYYNGEERAKGNILERFSAQQFPDLHSELNLSSLELGDSALYFCASSLAANQETQYFGPGTRLLVL.

Many counts were recorded for this clonotype. The chain recombines TRBV5-8 with TRBJ2-2, with TRBD2 matching 11 bases. Germline V CDR1 and CDR2: SGHTS, YDEGEE. There are 16 residues in the CDR3. The J segment lost 7 bases and the V segment lost 4 bases, leaving 9 bases of the junction unmatched. The CDR3 DNA reads TGTGCCAGCAGCAAGGGACTAGCGGATCCTAGCGGGGAGCTGTTTTTT. It translates to CASSKGLADPSGELFF. Together with reference TRBV5-8 and TRBJ2-2, the CDR3 gives the full variable domain: EAGVTQSPTHLIKTRGQQATLRCSPISGHTSVYWYQQALGLGLQFLLWYDEGEERNRGNFPPRFSGRQFPNYSSELNVNALELEDSALYLCASSKGLADPSGELFFGEGSRLTVL.

This clonotype was seen a single time. The V and J genes are TRBV20-1 and TRBJ2-7; TRBD1 matches 10 bases. The CDR3 sequence is 14 residues long. Germline V CDR1 and CDR2: DFQATT, SNEGSKA (reference sequence). Trimming at V came to 6 bases and at J to 3 bases, leaving 8 bases not matched to a gene. The CDR3 reads CSAQDDRGLYEQYF. The CDR3 DNA sequence: TGCAGTGCCCAAGACGACAGGGGGCTCTACGAGCAGTACTTC.

This clonotype was recorded at least ten times. The junction departs from the called germline gene at one end, perhaps through a read error. The chain carries TRBV6-2 or TRBV6-3 and TRBJ1-1; D not resolved. The CDR3 extends over 13 amino acids. Looked up from germline, CDR1 is MNHEY and CDR2 is SVGEGT. The CDR3 DNA reads TGTGCCAGCAGCTCGACCGGGGAGTGGGTCCCGCTCTTT. This codes for CASSSTGEWVPLF.

The chain has TRBV7-2 and TRBJ2-5; TRBD2 matches 11 bases. CDR1 is SGHTA, CDR2 FQGNSA, per germline. This CDR3 has 16 residues. The ends lost 5 bases at V and 5 bases at J; junction bases unmatched: 10. In DNA form, the CDR3 reads TGTGCCAGCAGCGAAGTAGCGGGAGGGCGGTGGGAGACCCAGTACTTC. Protein product: CASSEVAGGRWETQYF.

With regard to this clonotype: An end of the junction does not agree with germline; a read error may underlie this. The V and J genes are TRBV10-2 and TRBJ2-2, with TRBD2 as a possible D gene (6 bases). The CDR3 spans 16 residues. The germline V gene encodes CDR1 WSHSY and CDR2 SAAADI. The CDR3: CASSEMGLTNTGELFF. The CDR3 nucleotides read TGTGCCAGCAGTGAGATGGGACTTACGAACACCGGGGAGCTGTTTTTT.

This clonotype occurred many times. The gene calls are TRBV5-4 and TRBJ2-5; 10 bases fit TRBD2. After removal of 5 bases from V and 3 bases from J, the junction contained 7 bases not matched to a gene. Germline CDR1 SGHNT, CDR2 YYREEE (reference sequence). The CDR3 consists of 15 residues. Here the CDR3 reads CASSEASGSKETQYF. CDR3 sequence (DNA): TGTGCCAGCAGTGAGGCTAGCGGGAGTAAAGAGACCCAGTACTTC.

DNA of the CDR3: TGTGCCAGCAGGACCGGGACGGGGGGCCAGCTCAAAGAAAAACTGTTTTTT. Its translation: CASRTGTGGQLKEKLFF. The V and J genes are TRBV2 and TRBJ1-4; TRBD1 is a possible D gene (6 bases). V lost 6 bases and J 8 bases, leaving 25 bases between the germline ends. The CDR3 runs to 17 residues. Looked up from germline, CDR1 is SNHLY and CDR2 is FYNNEI.

This clonotype was seen a handful of times. J is TRBJ1-1 and V is TRBV2, with TRBD1 matching 8 bases. From germline, CDR1 is SNHLY and CDR2 FYNNEI. This CDR3 comprises 14 residues. V was clipped by 5 bases and J by 4 bases; unmatched bases: 6. The CDR3 reads CASSPGTGSTEAFF. CDR3 in DNA: TGTGCCAGCAGTCCCGGGACAGGCTCCACTGAAGCTTTCTTT.

This clonotype was observed a handful of times. The J gene is TRBJ2-5, the V gene TRBV10-1; 9 bases agree with TRBD1. The closer fit of TRBJ2-1 to the DNA end suggests the J call may be wrong. Germline CDR1 reads WNHNN; CDR2 reads SYGVQD (reference sequence). This CDR3 has 16 residues. The CDR3 DNA reads as TGCGCCAGCAGTGAGTGGGGGACAGGGCGGAACAATGAGCAGTTCTTC. Translating it yields CASSEWGTGRNNEQFF.